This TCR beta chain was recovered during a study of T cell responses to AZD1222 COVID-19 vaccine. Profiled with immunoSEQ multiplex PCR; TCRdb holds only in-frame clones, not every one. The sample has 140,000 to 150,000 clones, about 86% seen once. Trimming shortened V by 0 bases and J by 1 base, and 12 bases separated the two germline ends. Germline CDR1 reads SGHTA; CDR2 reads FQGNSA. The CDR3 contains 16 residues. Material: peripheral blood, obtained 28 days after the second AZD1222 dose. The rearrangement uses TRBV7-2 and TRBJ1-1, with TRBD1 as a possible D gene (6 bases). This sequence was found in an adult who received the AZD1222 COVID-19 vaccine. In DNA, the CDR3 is TGTGCCAGCAGCTTAGCACCCGGGACACCGAACACTGAAGCTTTCTTT. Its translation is CASSLAPGTPNTEAFF.